The 27 T cell receptor beta chains in this list originate from one sample, sequenced in a study of spatial heterogeneity in lung cancer. In TCRdb, the 5' RACE reads were re-called with MiXCR into one record per CDR3 protein. Of approximately 7,000 distinct CDR3 sequences in the sample, around 5% were seen once. Time point described: sample taken at primary tumor resection. Researchers sequenced whole RNA taken from tumor, nontumor lung or frozen PBMC without sorting. This sample comprised normal lung tissue next to the tumor, obtained at surgery. These receptor sequences come from a female donor with early-stage non-small cell lung cancer.

This clonotype was observed many times. This beta chain is a stray sequence in a library constructed for alpha chains; its clone size is not meaningful. This sequence joins TRBV27 and TRBJ2-1, with 10 bases matching TRBD2. Unmatched junction bases numbered 5, after V lost 3 bases and J lost 6 bases. The CDR3 consists of 15 residues. Germline CDR1 MNHEY, CDR2 SMNVEV (reference sequence). CDR3 coding DNA: TGTGCCAGCAGTTTTCCACTAGCGGGACGCAATGAGCAGTTCTTC. Encoded protein: CASSFPLAGRNEQFF.

This clonotype was picked up many times. Within a library made for alpha chains, this beta chain is off target, and its count is uninformative. CDR3 protein: CASSLLPLAGGPHTGELFF. CDR3 DNA: TGCGCCAGCAGCTTGCTGCCACTAGCGGGAGGGCCTCACACCGGGGAGCTGTTTTTT. The chain recombines TRBV5-1 with TRBJ2-2; TRBD2 agrees at 13 bases. Looked up from germline, CDR1 is SGHRS and CDR2 is YFSETQ. The trim removed 1 base at V and 3 bases at J, leaving 9 bases unmatched. The CDR3 contains 19 residues.

This clonotype appeared many times. This beta chain is off target for a library built for alpha chains, so its abundance means little. The genes are TRBV12-3 or TRBV12-4 and TRBJ2-7; 8 bases agree with TRBD1. The V gene end was trimmed by 6 bases and the J gene end by 0 bases; junction bases not matched to a gene: 7. The CDR3 spans 15 residues. The CDR3 DNA reads as TGTGCCAGCAGGGAAGGGACAGGCCTCTCCTACGAGCAGTACTTC. Translating gives CASREGTGLSYEQYF.

As to this clonotype: A library prepared for alpha chains yielded this beta chain as an off-target read; its size is of little meaning. V is TRBV19 and J is TRBJ2-6; weak D call: TRBD2 (5 bases). Germline assignment: CDR1 LNHDA and CDR2 SQIVND (reference sequence). This CDR3 spans 14 amino acids. Trimming stripped 6 bases from V and 6 bases from J, with 12 bases between. CDR3 region: CASRAPEVANVLTF. Here the CDR3 DNA reads TGTGCCAGTAGGGCCCCGGAGGTGGCCAACGTCCTGACTTTC. The whole variable domain, remainder taken from reference TRBV19 and TRBJ2-6, is DGGITQSPKYLFRKEGQNVTLSCEQNLNHDAMYWYRQDPGQGLRLIYYSQIVNDFQKGDIAEGYSVSREKKESFPLTVTSAQKNPTAFYLCASRAPEVANVLTFGAGSRLTVL.

About this clonotype: The library was designed around alpha chains, so this beta chain is a stray read whose abundance carries little weight. The chain employs TRBV7-2 and TRBJ2-1; 8 positions agree with TRBD1. CDR3 length equals 14 residues. Trimming removed 1 base from V and 13 bases from J; junction bases left unmatched: 9. Germline V gene lookup returns CDR1 SGHTA and CDR2 FQGNSA. The CDR3 spells CASSLDLATGEQFF. In DNA form, the CDR3 reads TGTGCCAGCAGCTTAGATCTGGCGACAGGGGAACAGTTCTTC.

For this clonotype: This beta chain is an off-target read within a library intended for alpha chains, so its frequency means little. The rearrangement joins TRBV12-3 or TRBV12-4 to TRBJ2-3, with TRBD2 identical over 7 bases. Losses at the gene ends were 3 bases for V and 4 bases for J; bases not matched to a gene: 13. This CDR3 spans 17 amino acids. The CDR3 sequence is CASSFGTTRDQADTQYF. The CDR3 DNA is TGTGCCAGCAGTTTCGGGACTACCCGAGACCAGGCAGATACGCAGTATTTT.

Remarks on this clonotype: This may arise from a read error, as a much more abundant clone is one base away. Since it is a stray read in a library aimed at alpha chains, this beta chain has a size that is not meaningful. The V call is TRBV29-1, the J call TRBJ2-1; 9 bases line up with TRBD2. The CDR3 sequence is 13 residues long. J gave up 7 bases and V 5 bases, and 6 bases lay outside the gene matches. CDR1 and CDR2 (germline): SQVTM, ANQGSEA. The CDR3 DNA follows: TGCAGCGTTAGCGGGGGGTCGAGGAATGAGCAGTTCTTC. It translates to CSVSGGSRNEQFF.

Worth noting for this clonotype: This beta chain represents an off-target read in a library built for alpha chains; its size is of limited meaning. V and J are TRBV12-3 or TRBV12-4 and TRBJ2-7, with D perhaps assigned TRBD1 or TRBD2 (5 bases each). The V end was cut by 2 bases, the J end by 2 bases, with 10 bases between. This CDR3 spans 14 amino acids. The CDR3 nucleotides read TGTGCCAGCAGTTTAAGAGGGGACCCCTACGAGCAGTACTTC. Encoded protein: CASSLRGDPYEQYF.

By its share, this clonotype is medium-sized. Within a library made for alpha chains, this beta chain is off target, and its count is uninformative. This rearrangement joins TRBV7-8 to TRBJ1-5; D is undetermined. The germline gives CDR1 SGHVS, CDR2 FQNEAQ. The CDR3 contains 15 residues. V lost 0 bases to trimming and J lost 3 bases, with 9 bases between them. The CDR3 loop is CASSLAAVINQPQHF. Written as DNA, the CDR3 is TGTGCCAGCAGCTTAGCAGCCGTAATCAATCAGCCCCAGCATTTT.

Only a few counts were recorded for this clonotype. In a library made to pick up alpha chains, this beta chain is a stray read with a size that means little. This chain connects TRBV6-1 to TRBJ2-2; 8 bases agree with TRBD2. CDR1 and CDR2 (germline): MNHNS, SASEGT. V gave up 8 bases and J gave up 6 bases; unmatched junction bases: 11. The CDR3 spans 15 residues. The CDR3 protein is CASLSGGVGSGELFF. CDR3 sequence (DNA): TGTGCCAGCTTATCGGGAGGGGTAGGGTCCGGGGAGCTGTTTTTT.

Judged by abundance, this clonotype is medium-sized. This beta chain appears as a stray read in a library generated for alpha chains; its size is not informative. V usage is TRBV15 and J usage is TRBJ2-1; 10 nucleotides align to TRBD2. The CDR3 loop spans 16 amino acids. V was clipped by 1 base and J by 9 bases; unmatched bases: 9. Germline V lookup: CDR1 LNHNV, CDR2 YYDKDF (reference sequence). In nucleotides, the CDR3 is TGTGCCACCAGCAGAGGGGGTCACCTAGCGGGAGTTGAGCAGTTCTTC. Residues: CATSRGGHLAGVEQFF.

Comments on this clonotype: This beta chain turned up in a library designed for alpha chains; as an off-target read, its abundance says little. J is TRBJ2-2 and V is TRBV20-1, with 7 bases lining up with TRBD2. The germline CDR1 and CDR2 sequences are DFQATT and SNEGSKA (reference sequence). Losses at the gene ends were 4 bases for V and 4 bases for J; bases not matched to a gene: 12. The CDR3 is made up of 16 amino acids. The CDR3 reads CSAIEGSGISTGELFF. Here the CDR3 DNA reads TGCAGTGCTATCGAGGGGAGCGGGATTTCCACCGGGGAGCTGTTTTTT.

By share, this clonotype ranks as medium-sized. Found in a library prepared for alpha chains, this beta chain is an off-target read, and its abundance has little meaning. CDR3: CASSQGTSAYEQYF. DNA for the CDR3: TGCGCCAGCAGCCAAGGGACTAGCGCCTACGAGCAGTACTTC. The J gene is TRBJ2-7, the V gene TRBV4-1, with 9 bases identical to TRBD2. Germline trimming cut 1 base from V and 2 bases from J; bases unmatched to any gene: 0. The CDR3 length is 14 residues. CDR1 is MGHRA, CDR2 YSYEKL, per germline.

Notes on this clonotype: A read error may be the cause here, since a much bigger clone is one base away. Being off target in a library aimed at alpha chains, this beta chain has a size of little meaning. The gene calls are TRBV20-1 and TRBJ2-1; D is unclear. CDR1 DFQATT and CDR2 SNEGSKA come from the germline V gene (reference sequence). Trimming cost V 0 bases and J 0 bases, with 12 bases left between them. There are 16 residues in the CDR3. The CDR3 coding sequence is TGCAGTGCTAGAGATCTTGGCCACCGCTCCTACAATGAGCAGTTCTTC. Translation gives CSARDLGHRSYNEQFF.

This clonotype rates as medium-sized. A library prepared for alpha chains yielded this beta chain as an off-target read; its size is of little meaning. V and J are TRBV7-9 and TRBJ1-1; a weak D match, TRBD1 (6 bases). Germline V gives CDR1 SEHNR, CDR2 FQNEAQ (reference sequence). The V end lost 4 bases, the J end lost 11 bases, and 20 bases lay between the germline ends. CDR3 length: 14 residues. The CDR3 nucleotides read TGTGCCAGCAGCTCCCACACGACAGGAGGTCATGCTTTCTTT. Protein product: CASSSHTTGGHAFF.

This clonotype was counted ten times or more. This beta chain lies outside the target of a library built for alpha chains; its clone size means little. The chain couples TRBV2 to TRBJ2-1; unclear D gene. Trimming took 2 bases from V and 5 from J, leaving 10 bases between them. The germline V gene encodes CDR1 SNHLY and CDR2 FYNNEI. The CDR3 runs 14 residues. This CDR3 is CASSELDPHNEQFF. CDR3 nucleotide sequence: TGTGCCAGCAGTGAATTGGACCCCCACAATGAGCAGTTCTTC.

This clonotype rates as medium-sized. This beta chain represents an off-target read in a library built for alpha chains; its size is of limited meaning. The V gene is TRBV6-2 or TRBV6-3, the J gene TRBJ2-1; a possible D gene is TRBD2 (6 bases). V was shortened by 6 bases and J by 5 bases, with 26 bases between the two germline ends. The CDR3 is 18 residues long. Germline CDR1 MNHEY, CDR2 SVGEGT. The CDR3 loop reads CASSPRWRRETGDNEQFF. CDR3 coding DNA: TGTGCCAGCAGCCCCCGTTGGCGTCGGGAGACGGGGGACAATGAGCAGTTCTTC.

This clonotype was seen a few times. This beta chain came through as a stray read in a library set up for alpha chains, and its size says little. V and J are TRBV7-3 and TRBJ2-2; weak D call: TRBD2 (6 bases). CDR1 is SGHTA and CDR2 is FQGTGA in the germline V gene. This CDR3 comprises 13 residues. With 5 bases removed from V and 6 bases from J, the gap between germline ends came to 10 bases. The CDR3 DNA follows: TGTGCCAGCAGCCCGCCGGGGGCCGGGGAGCTGTTTTTT. Amino acid sequence: CASSPPGAGELFF.

This clonotype was picked up many times. This beta chain is an off-target read within a library intended for alpha chains, so its frequency means little. The V and J genes are TRBV6-4 and TRBJ2-5, with a possible D match to TRBD2 (5 bases). The CDR3 spans 13 residues. Germline V gene lookup returns CDR1 MRHNA and CDR2 SNTAGT. V was shortened by 1 base and J by 2 bases, with 5 bases between the two germline ends. The CDR3 sequence: CASSDWTQETQYF. The CDR3 DNA reads TGTGCCAGCAGTGACTGGACTCAAGAGACCCAGTACTTC.

By share of the sample, this clonotype is medium-sized. The library was designed around alpha chains, so this beta chain is a stray read whose abundance carries little weight. This chain links TRBV28 with TRBJ1-5; D is ambiguous. The V gene's germline CDR1 is MDHEN and CDR2 SYDVKM. V was clipped by 2 bases and J by 3 bases, with 11 bases between them. CDR3 length: 15 residues. This CDR3 reads CASSLGGHSNQPQHF. The CDR3 DNA follows: TGTGCCAGCAGTTTAGGAGGTCACTCCAATCAGCCCCAGCATTTT.

This clonotype was seen repeatedly, ten times or more. Being off target in a library aimed at alpha chains, this beta chain has a size of little meaning. The chain has TRBV20-1 and TRBJ2-3, with unresolved D. V was clipped by 3 bases and J by 0 bases, with 10 bases between them. There are 14 residues in the CDR3. Germline V gene data show CDR1 as DFQATT and CDR2 as SNEGSKA (reference sequence). The CDR3 region has the DNA TGCAGTGCTAGGTCGCAGCCTAGCACAGATACGCAGTATTTT. It encodes CSARSQPSTDTQYF.

This clonotype ranks as medium-sized. This beta chain is a stray read from a library made for alpha chains; its abundance is not meaningful. The chain is built from TRBV6-2 or TRBV6-3 and TRBJ2-7; 11 bases match TRBD2. J gave up 3 bases and V 6 bases, and 1 base lay outside the gene matches. Germline V gives CDR1 MNHEY, CDR2 SVGEGT. This CDR3 is built from 13 residues. The CDR3, as DNA: TGTGCCAGCAGACTAGCGGGGGACTACGAGCAGTACTTC. It yields the protein CASRLAGDYEQYF.

This clonotype showed up many times. The library was built for alpha chains, so this beta chain is an off-target read and its size means little. V is TRBV10-3 and J is TRBJ2-3, with D unclear. Germline assignment: CDR1 ENHRY and CDR2 SYGVKD. The CDR3 runs 16 residues. V dropped 3 bases and J dropped 1 base, with 14 bases sitting between them. DNA of the CDR3: TGTGCCATCAGTGATAGGCTGGCCAGCGGCACAGATACGCAGTATTTT. Translated, it gives CAISDRLASGTDTQYF.

This clonotype is medium-sized by share. The library was built for alpha chains, so this beta chain is an off-target read and its size means little. The chain joins TRBV29-1 to TRBJ1-1, with a weak D call TRBD1 (5 bases). Germline CDR1 and CDR2: SQVTM and ANQGSEA. The CDR3 is 12 amino acids. V was clipped by 4 bases and J by 0 bases, with 6 bases between them. Here the CDR3 DNA reads TGCAGCGTTGGGGGGATGAACACTGAAGCTTTCTTT. Amino acids: CSVGGMNTEAFF.

This clonotype was counted at least ten times. The library was designed around alpha chains, so this beta chain is a stray read whose abundance carries little weight. The J gene is TRBJ2-7, the V gene TRBV5-1; maybe TRBD2 (5 bases). Looked up from germline, CDR1 is SGHRS and CDR2 is YFSETQ. The CDR3 is 12 residues long. Trimming left V 3 bases short and J 5 bases short, with 9 bases between. The CDR3 sequence: CASSWNGDEQYF. The DNA for the CDR3 is TGCGCCAGCAGCTGGAACGGGGACGAGCAGTACTTC.

Many counts were recorded for this clonotype. This beta chain came through as a stray read in a library set up for alpha chains, and its size says little. The chain recombines TRBV28 with TRBJ2-6, with no clear D. The CDR3 runs 19 residues. CDR1 and CDR2 from the germline V gene are MDHEN and SYDVKM. The germline V and J ends were trimmed by 1 base and 0 bases, with 16 bases remaining between them. The DNA for the CDR3 is TGTGCCAGCAGTTTATTGGTTGAGCCCGACATCTCTGGGGCCAACGTCCTGACTTTC. Residues: CASSLLVEPDISGANVLTF.

On this clonotype itself: Since the library was made to target alpha chains, this beta chain is a stray read and its abundance is not meaningful. V usage is TRBV6-6 and J usage is TRBJ2-1; the match to TRBD2 covers 8 bases. Per the germline V gene, CDR1 is MNHNY and CDR2 is SVGAGI (reference sequence). CDR3 length: 18 amino acids. V lost 6 bases and J lost 0; bases outside the gene matches: 13. The CDR3 DNA follows: TGTGCCAGCAGAACAAGGGGTCCCAGCGGGAGCTCCTACAATGAGCAGTTCTTC. Encoded protein: CASRTRGPSGSSYNEQFF.